These 30 T cell receptor beta chains were sequenced from one sample in a study of response to subunit inactivated influenza vaccine. MiXCR, run by TCRdb on the RT-PCR reads, gives a single entry per CDR3 protein. This table has approximately 310,000 distinct CDR3 sequences, roughly a fifth appearing once. Here the sequenced sample was PBMCs from blood, taken approximately 20 months after vaccination. Every receptor here comes from a man between 50 and 75 years old who received an inactivated influenza vaccine.

This clonotype appeared many times. The chain is built from TRBV5-1 and TRBJ1-1; D possibly corresponds to TRBD1 (5 bases). Germline lookup yields CDR1 SGHRS and CDR2 YFSETQ. Trimming took 1 base from V and 1 from J, leaving 11 bases between them. This CDR3 contains 15 residues. CDR3 DNA sequence: TGCGCCAGCAGCTTGTTTCCGGACACGAACACTGAAGCTTTCTTT. Translating gives CASSLFPDTNTEAFF.

The chain combines TRBV4-2 with TRBJ2-3; 9 bases align to TRBD2. V lost 1 base to trimming and J lost 4 bases; unmatched junction nucleotides: 9. Germline V gene data show CDR1 as LGHNA and CDR2 as YNFKEQ. The CDR3 runs 17 residues. In DNA form, the CDR3 reads TGTGCCAGCAGCCAAGGCTTTAGCGGGGGTATACCAGATACGCAGTATTTT. It encodes CASSQGFSGGIPDTQYF.

The chain joins TRBV25-1 to TRBJ2-1; 9 bases agree with TRBD1. Germline CDR1 is MGHDK and CDR2 is SYGVNS. The junction had 16 bases not matched to a gene; V was cut back by 4 bases and J by 9 bases. This CDR3 comprises 17 residues. In DNA, the CDR3 is TGTGCCAGCAGTGTACATACCGGGACAGGGAGCCGGGGTGAGCAGTTCTTC. Amino acid sequence: CASSVHTGTGSRGEQFF.

This clonotype was found once. The rearrangement uses TRBV11-1 and TRBJ2-3; tentatively, D is TRBD1 (6 bases). CDR1 is SGHAT, CDR2 FQDESV, per germline (reference sequence). CDR3 length: 13 residues. Trimming pared 5 bases from V and 10 bases from J, leaving 16 bases between. This CDR3 reads CASSATGLMAQYF. The CDR3 DNA is TGTGCCAGCAGCGCGACAGGTTTGATGGCGCAGTATTTT. The full variable domain, in which reference TRBV11-1 and TRBJ2-3 provide the parts outside the CDR3, is EAEVAQSPRYKITEKSQAVAFWCDPISGHATLYWYRQILGQGPELLVQFQDESVVDDSQLPKDRFSAERLKGVDSTLKIQPAELGDSAMYLCASSATGLMAQYFGPGTRLTVL.

J is TRBJ1-1 and V is TRBV15; the match to TRBD1 covers 9 bases. Germline loops: CDR1 LNHNV, CDR2 YYDKDF (reference sequence). The CDR3 covers 12 residues. The J segment lost 11 bases and the V segment lost 5 bases, leaving 6 bases of the junction unmatched. The CDR3 region has the DNA TGTGCCACCAGCGGGACAGGGAACCAGGCTTTCTTT. This codes for CATSGTGNQAFF. Full variable domain (outside the CDR3, taken from reference TRBV15 and TRBJ1-1): DAMVIQNPRYQVTQFGKPVTLSCSQTLNHNVMYWYQQKSSQAPKLLFHYYDKDFNNEADTPDNFQSRRPNTSFCFLDIRSPGLGDTAMYLCATSGTGNQAFFGQGTRLTVV.

The chain combines TRBV20-1 with TRBJ1-2; 9 bases agree with TRBD1. With V trimmed by 2 bases and J by 7 bases, 2 bases remained unmatched. This CDR3 comprises 12 residues. The V gene's germline CDR1 is DFQATT and CDR2 SNEGSKA (reference sequence). DNA of the CDR3: TGCAGTGCTAGAAACAGGGGGCTTGGCTACACCTTC. The encoded protein is CSARNRGLGYTF.

This clonotype has only a few counts. The rearrangement links TRBV7-9 to TRBJ2-5; 7 bases line up with TRBD1. Germline V gene sequence: CDR1 SEHNR, CDR2 FQNEAQ (reference sequence). Trimming removed 5 bases from V and 1 base from J; junction bases left unmatched: 10. The CDR3 length is 16 residues. The CDR3 spells CASSPSGTVPQETQYF. The CDR3 DNA sequence: TGTGCCAGCAGCCCCTCCGGGACAGTTCCCCAAGAGACCCAGTACTTC.

This clonotype was detected only a few times. The V call is TRBV20-1, the J call TRBJ1-6; D possibly corresponds to TRBD1 (6 bases). CDR1 and CDR2 from the germline V gene are DFQATT and SNEGSKA (reference sequence). The CDR3 is made up of 16 amino acids. V dropped 5 bases and J dropped 7 bases, with 21 bases sitting between them. The CDR3 loop reads CSAPFTGGVGNSPLHF. Here the CDR3 DNA reads TGCAGTGCTCCCTTTACCGGGGGCGTGGGAAATTCACCCCTCCACTTT.

This clonotype was found a few times. This rearrangement joins TRBV20-1 to TRBJ2-7, with 7 bases that match TRBD2. This CDR3 contains 11 residues. V lost 5 bases to trimming and J lost 3 bases; unmatched junction nucleotides: 1. Per germline, CDR1 DFQATT and CDR2 SNEGSKA (reference sequence). The DNA of the CDR3 is TGCAGTGCTTGGGGGGGCTACGAGCAGTACTTC. Its protein product is CSAWGGYEQYF.

The genes are TRBV5-1 and TRBJ2-3; the D gene is possibly TRBD1 (5 bases). The CDR3 runs to 13 residues. Trimming took 0 bases from V and 8 from J, leaving 10 bases between them. Looked up from germline, CDR1 is SGHRS and CDR2 is YFSETQ. DNA of the CDR3: TGCGCCAGCAGCTTGGCCAGGGAAGGTACGCAGTATTTT. It encodes CASSLAREGTQYF.

This clonotype was observed a few times. The chain is built from TRBV11-2 and TRBJ2-1; tentative D call: TRBD2 (7 bases). The CDR3 length is 13 residues. Germline V gives CDR1 SGHAT, CDR2 FQNNGV. With 5 bases removed from V and 8 bases from J, the gap between germline ends came to 13 bases. Here the CDR3 reads CASSPGGGYEQFF. DNA for the CDR3: TGTGCCAGCAGCCCGGGCGGGGGCTATGAGCAGTTCTTC.

The J gene is TRBJ2-1, the V gene TRBV20-1; 8 bases are a match to TRBD1. The CDR3 loop spans 15 amino acids. V shed 3 bases and J 2 bases; nucleotides not matched to a gene: 6. Germline CDR1 DFQATT, CDR2 SNEGSKA (reference sequence). The CDR3 loop reads CSARAGGLPYNEQFF. The CDR3 coding sequence is TGCAGTGCTAGGGCAGGGGGCCTCCCCTACAATGAGCAGTTCTTC.

This clonotype was detected ten times or more. This chain connects TRBV12-3 or TRBV12-4 to TRBJ1-2; 10 nucleotides line up with TRBD1. V was pared by 6 bases and J by 7 bases, with 8 bases of the junction left unmatched. This CDR3 contains 14 residues. The CDR3 DNA follows: TGTGCCAGCAGCTCTGGACAGGGGGTCGCTGGCTACACCTTC. Its translation: CASSSGQGVAGYTF.

J is TRBJ2-7 and V is TRBV20-1, with TRBD1 matching over 9 bases. Germline V gene sequence: CDR1 DFQATT, CDR2 SNEGSKA (reference sequence). J lost 4 bases, V lost 5 bases, and 9 bases had no gene match. The CDR3 consists of 14 residues. In nucleotides, the CDR3 is TGCAGTGCTGAGCCGGGACAGGGTCTGTACGAGCAGTACTTC. Its translation is CSAEPGQGLYEQYF.

V and J are TRBV5-5 and TRBJ2-1, with 14 bases lining up with TRBD2. The CDR3 spans 17 residues. Trimming took 5 bases from V and 0 from J; bases not matched to a gene: 4. Germline assignment: CDR1 SGHKS and CDR2 YYEKEE (reference sequence). CDR3 bases: TGTGCCAGCAGTTACGGGACTAGCGGGGGCTCCTACAATGAGCAGTTCTTC. Translating it yields CASSYGTSGGSYNEQFF.

This clonotype was seen many times. The rearrangement links TRBV11-2 to TRBJ2-5, with 9 bases identical to TRBD1. V dropped 6 bases and J dropped 5; count of bases not matched to a gene: 10. CDR3 length: 15 residues. Germline V gene data show CDR1 as SGHAT and CDR2 as FQNNGV. The CDR3 loop is CASRNPYRGRETQYF. Written as DNA, the CDR3 is TGTGCCAGCAGGAATCCCTACAGGGGGCGGGAGACCCAGTACTTC.

V is TRBV6-5 and J is TRBJ2-3, with D perhaps matching TRBD2 (6 bases). The V gene lost 4 bases and the J gene lost 4 bases, with 12 bases spanning the gap. Germline loops: CDR1 MNHEY, CDR2 SVGAGI. The CDR3 contains 14 residues. CDR3 nucleotide sequence: TGTGCCAGCAGTTCTTCCGGGAGACCAGATACGCAGTATTTT. It specifies CASSSSGRPDTQYF.

J is TRBJ2-1 and V is TRBV6-2 or TRBV6-3, with TRBD2 matching over 9 bases. The CDR3 has 21 residues. V trimming: 0 bases; J trimming: 0 bases; junction bases outside the gene matches: 15. CDR1 and CDR2 from the germline V gene are MNHEY and SVGEGT. The CDR3 bases are TGTGCCAGCAGTTACTCATTGCGGGAGGGCCTTCGTGGGAGCTCCTACAATGAGCAGTTCTTC. Translation gives CASSYSLREGLRGSSYNEQFF.

The gene calls are TRBV29-1 and TRBJ2-2, with D perhaps TRBD1 (6 bases). In germline, CDR1 is SQVTM, CDR2 ANQGSEA. The V end lost 5 bases, the J end lost 0 bases, and 13 bases lay between the germline ends. The CDR3 sequence is 15 residues long. The CDR3 DNA is TGCAGCGTTCTCACCGGGACAACGAACACCGGGGAGCTGTTTTTT. Its translation: CSVLTGTTNTGELFF.

This clonotype showed up many times. The CDR3 protein is CASSYSGVATNEKLFF. The CDR3 coding sequence is TGTGCCAGCAGTTACTCGGGAGTGGCAACTAATGAAAAACTGTTTTTT. The chain couples TRBV6-5 to TRBJ1-4; D is unclear. CDR1 and CDR2 (germline): MNHEY, SVGAGI. V was trimmed by 0 bases and J by 0 bases, leaving 8 bases between them. The CDR3 contains 16 residues.

The rearrangement links TRBV7-9 to TRBJ1-5; the D is unclear. Germline CDR1 reads SEHNR; CDR2 reads FQNEAQ (reference sequence). V gave up 5 bases and J gave up 0 bases, with 11 bases separating them. This CDR3 region has 15 residues. The CDR3 loop is CASSPRGDSNQPQHF. The CDR3 nucleotides are TGTGCCAGCAGCCCCCGAGGAGATAGCAATCAGCCCCAGCATTTT.

In this sample, this clonotype turned up a few times. The rearrangement uses TRBV7-8 and TRBJ1-1; D is uncertain. Trimming left V 3 bases short and J 5 bases short, with 13 bases between. CDR1 is SGHVS and CDR2 is FQNEAQ in the germline V gene. This CDR3 contains 14 residues. The DNA for the CDR3 is TGTGCCAGCAGCTTCCCGGACCTAGGGACTGAAGCTTTCTTT. Protein product: CASSFPDLGTEAFF.

The chain carries TRBV3-1 and TRBJ2-3; D is unclear. This CDR3 is built from 13 residues. Germline-derived CDR1 and CDR2 are LGHDT and YNNKEL (reference sequence). Trimming took off 2 bases at V and 3 bases at J, with 6 bases between the two ends. The CDR3 DNA reads TGTGCCAGCAGCCAAATCCTGACAGATACGCAGTATTTT. This gives the protein CASSQILTDTQYF.

Only a few counts were recorded for this clonotype. The chain carries TRBV6-1 and TRBJ1-2; 7 bases are shared with TRBD1. V lost 3 bases, J lost 2 bases, and 9 bases stayed unmatched. The CDR3 runs to 16 residues. From germline, CDR1 is MNHNS and CDR2 SASEGT. This CDR3 reads CASSDPPDRLNYGYTF. The CDR3 DNA is TGTGCCAGCAGTGACCCTCCGGACAGGCTGAACTATGGCTACACCTTC.

This clonotype was found a few times. The rearrangement links TRBV6-1 to TRBJ1-1; D is ambiguous. CDR3 length: 15 amino acids. In germline, CDR1 is MNHNS, CDR2 SASEGT. Trimming pared 6 bases from V and 0 bases from J, leaving 14 bases between. Here the CDR3 DNA reads TGTGCCAGCAGCATCGGGCGGACCATGAACACTGAAGCTTTCTTT. Translation gives CASSIGRTMNTEAFF.

The chain employs TRBV4-1 and TRBJ1-5, with TRBD1 matching 7 bases. Trimming cost V 4 bases and J 4 bases; bases outside gene matches: 7. CDR1 and CDR2 from the germline V gene are MGHRA and YSYEKL. This CDR3 contains 15 residues. CDR3 bases: TGCGCCAGCAGCCGAGACAGGGTGGTTAATCAGCCCCAGCATTTT. Its translation: CASSRDRVVNQPQHF.

The J gene is TRBJ1-1, the V gene TRBV7-2; no clear D. CDR1 is SGHTA and CDR2 is FQGNSA in the germline V gene. The CDR3 runs 13 residues. Trimming removed 1 base at V and 9 bases at J, with 12 bases between. The CDR3 is CASSLDILGKAFF. CDR3 bases: TGTGCCAGCAGCTTAGACATCCTAGGGAAAGCTTTCTTT.

This clonotype was counted between two and nine times. The chain is built from TRBV10-3 and TRBJ1-6; no reliable D call. The germline V and J ends were trimmed by 6 bases and 5 bases, with 11 bases remaining between them. In germline, CDR1 is ENHRY, CDR2 SYGVKD. The CDR3 runs to 14 residues. CDR3 coding DNA: TGTGCCATCAGCTCAAGAGGCGATAATTCACCCCTCCACTTT. It translates to CAISSRGDNSPLHF.

The rearrangement uses TRBV20-1 and TRBJ2-2, with a weak D call TRBD1 (5 bases). Germline V gene data show CDR1 as DFQATT and CDR2 as SNEGSKA (reference sequence). The V end lost 1 base, the J end lost 8 bases, and 8 bases lay between the germline ends. CDR3 length equals 12 residues. The CDR3 protein is CSARVRTGELFF. In nucleotides, the CDR3 is TGCAGTGCTAGAGTAAGGACAGGGGAGCTGTTTTTT.

This clonotype has more than one count but fewer than ten. J is TRBJ2-1 and V is TRBV5-1; 7 positions agree with TRBD1. This CDR3 contains 16 residues. CDR1 and CDR2 from the germline V gene are SGHRS and YFSETQ. V gave up 1 base and J gave up 4 bases; unmatched junction bases: 8. CDR3 coding DNA: TGCGCCAGCAGCTTGTTCCGGGACAGAGATTACAATGAGCAGTTCTTC. Translated, it gives CASSLFRDRDYNEQFF. Based on the CDR3 plus reference TRBV5-1 and TRBJ2-1, the full variable domain is KAGVTQTPRYLIKTRGQQVTLSCSPISGHRSVSWYQQTPGQGLQFLFEYFSETQRNKGNFPGRFSGRQFSNSRSEMNVSTLELGDSALYLCASSLFRDRDYNEQFFGPGTRLTVL.